The 26 T cell receptor beta chains below come from one sample, sequenced in a study of vaccination and CD4 T cells after COVID-19. Antigens for these TCRs are unknown. The assay that was used to sequence DNA from cultured CD4+ T cells was the Oncomine TCR Beta short-read assay. TCRdb recomputed calls from the PCR reads with MiXCR, one row per CDR3 protein. The sample has about 15,000 distinct CDR3 sequences, approximately 40% seen once. Described treatment: roughly 10-day PBMC culture with coronavirus spike peptide pools or control peptides (ViraFEST assay). Sequenced here: CD4+ T cells from blood, cultured in vitro, sampled before SARS-CoV-2 vaccination. The receptor set was obtained from a human donor who had recovered from COVID-19.

The chain has TRBV28 and TRBJ2-5, with 7 nucleotides matching TRBD1. Per the germline V gene, CDR1 is MDHEN and CDR2 is SYDVKM. This CDR3 contains 14 residues. With 6 bases clipped from V and 5 bases from J, the junction kept 9 bases outside the gene matches. In DNA form, the CDR3 reads TGTGCCAGCAGCTCAGACAGGGTGGGGGAGACCCAGTACTTC. Translation gives CASSSDRVGETQYF.

V usage is TRBV7-9 and J usage is TRBJ2-7, with a weak D call TRBD2 (6 bases). V lost 5 bases to trimming and J lost 7 bases, with 21 bases between them. Germline values: CDR1 SEHNR, CDR2 FQNEAQ (reference sequence). The length of the CDR3 is 15 residues. This CDR3 is CASSQRTAGSREQYF. The CDR3 DNA is TGTGCCAGCAGCCAAAGGACCGCGGGGTCGAGGGAGCAGTACTTC.

This clonotype was recorded a few times. V gene TRBV10-3 combines with J gene TRBJ1-1, with TRBD1 as a possible D gene (5 bases). CDR3 length: 15 residues. V lost 6 bases, J lost 0 bases, and 14 bases lay in between. Per germline, CDR1 ENHRY and CDR2 SYGVKD. The CDR3 nucleotides are TGTGCCATCAGGAGGTATGGACAAATGAACACTGAAGCTTTCTTT. Translated, it gives CAIRRYGQMNTEAFF.

The chain recombines TRBV4-1 with TRBJ2-5; no reliable D call. The CDR3 spans 14 residues. In germline, CDR1 is MGHRA, CDR2 YSYEKL. With 1 base removed from V and 6 bases from J, the gap between germline ends came to 12 bases. The DNA of the CDR3 is TGCGCCAGCAGCCAAGTCGCCAGTGCAAAGACCCAGTACTTC. It translates to CASSQVASAKTQYF.

V gene TRBV20-1 combines with J gene TRBJ1-1; D gene ambiguous. This CDR3 comprises 15 residues. Looked up from germline, CDR1 is DFQATT and CDR2 is SNEGSKA (reference sequence). Trimming took 1 base from V and 4 from J, leaving 16 bases between them. The CDR3 sequence is CSARVLGFRTTEAFF. CDR3 DNA: TGCAGTGCTAGAGTTTTAGGGTTCAGGACCACTGAAGCTTTCTTT.

Relative to its sample, this clonotype is medium-sized. The rearrangement links TRBV7-8 to TRBJ2-7; 8 bases are shared with TRBD1. This CDR3 comprises 13 residues. Germline-derived CDR1 and CDR2 are SGHVS and FQNEAQ. J gave up 3 bases and V 5 bases, and 3 bases lay outside the gene matches. The CDR3 region is CASSRDRSYEQYF. CDR3 nucleotide sequence: TGTGCCAGCAGCAGGGACAGGAGCTACGAGCAGTACTTC.

This clonotype has a handful of counts. The V call is TRBV6-1, the J call TRBJ1-5, with no clear D. Per the germline V gene, CDR1 is MNHNS and CDR2 is SASEGT. Trimming left V 6 bases short and J 0 bases short, with 9 bases between. The CDR3 extends over 14 amino acids. The CDR3 DNA is TGTGCCAGCAGAGGTGAGATTAGCAATCAGCCCCAGCATTTT. Translation gives CASRGEISNQPQHF.

This clonotype was seen only a few times. The genes are TRBV15 and TRBJ2-5; possible D gene TRBD1, 5 bases. The CDR3 covers 15 residues. CDR1 and CDR2 (germline): LNHNV, YYDKDF (reference sequence). The V end lost 4 bases, the J end lost 2 bases, and 14 bases lay between the germline ends. CDR3 residues: CATSTQPAGQETQYF. CDR3 bases: TGTGCCACCAGCACCCAGCCTGCAGGGCAAGAGACCCAGTACTTC.

V gene TRBV19 combines with J gene TRBJ2-2; TRBD2 matches at 7 bases. Germline V gene lookup returns CDR1 LNHDA and CDR2 SQIVND (reference sequence). Trimming at V came to 4 bases and at J to 4 bases, leaving 6 bases not matched to a gene. This CDR3 comprises 15 residues. The DNA of the CDR3 is TGTGCCAGTAGTACTCCGGGGGGAACCACCGGGGAGCTGTTTTTT. Protein: CASSTPGGTTGELFF.

This clonotype is medium-sized (0.01 to 0.1%) within its sample. The chain is built from TRBV27 and TRBJ1-6, with TRBD1 identical over 7 bases. Germline V CDR1 and CDR2: MNHEY, SMNVEV (reference sequence). The trim removed 5 bases at V and 7 bases at J, leaving 5 bases unmatched. The CDR3 consists of 14 residues. The CDR3 region is CASSPTGRNSPLHF. CDR3 in DNA: TGTGCCAGCAGTCCGACAGGGCGGAATTCACCCCTCCACTTT.

The chain combines TRBV6-1 with TRBJ1-5; D gene unclear. Germline-derived CDR1 and CDR2 are MNHNS and SASEGT. CDR3 size: 12 residues. Trimming stripped 5 bases from V and 3 bases from J, with 5 bases between. The CDR3 nucleotides are TGTGCCAGCAGTAATAACAATCAGCCCCAGCATTTT. This codes for CASSNNNQPQHF.

This chain joins TRBV12-5 and TRBJ2-7; D remains ambiguous. Trimming pared 1 base from V and 3 bases from J, leaving 13 bases between. This CDR3 has 15 amino acids. Germline-derived CDR1 and CDR2 are LGHNT and FRNRAP. The CDR3 protein is CASGLAPVGSYEQYF. The CDR3 nucleotides are TGTGCTAGTGGTTTGGCCCCCGTGGGAAGCTACGAGCAGTACTTC.

The rearrangement links TRBV7-6 to TRBJ1-5; no clear D gene. The V gene lost 0 bases and the J gene lost 3 bases, with 9 bases spanning the gap. Germline V gene sequence: CDR1 SGHVS, CDR2 FNYEAQ. The CDR3 covers 15 residues. This CDR3 is CASSLARGPNQPQHF. The CDR3 coding sequence is TGTGCCAGCAGCTTAGCGCGGGGTCCCAATCAGCCCCAGCATTTT.

This rearrangement joins TRBV6-5 to TRBJ1-1; no reliable D call. The germline CDR1 and CDR2 sequences are MNHEY and SVGAGI. The germline V and J ends were trimmed by 0 bases and 2 bases, with 7 bases remaining between them. The CDR3 contains 14 residues. CDR3 amino acids: CASSYSTLNTEAFF. CDR3 bases: TGTGCCAGCAGTTACTCTACCCTAAACACTGAAGCTTTCTTT.

The chain carries TRBV20-1 and TRBJ2-2; 7 bases match TRBD2. CDR1 and CDR2 from the germline V gene are DFQATT and SNEGSKA (reference sequence). V was clipped by 3 bases and J by 5 bases; unmatched bases: 9. This CDR3 region has 15 residues. CDR3 residues: CSARVASGHTGELFF. The DNA of the CDR3 is TGCAGTGCTAGGGTGGCTAGCGGACATACCGGGGAGCTGTTTTTT.

This clonotype was recorded a few times. This chain uses TRBV30 with TRBJ2-5; unclear D gene. V lost 0 bases and J 4 bases, leaving 15 bases between the germline ends. Germline V gives CDR1 GTSNPN, CDR2 SVGIG (reference sequence). The CDR3 runs to 15 residues. CDR3 sequence (DNA): TGTGCCTGGAGTGTTCAAGGGAAGAAGGGAGAGACCCAGTACTTC. Protein product: CAWSVQGKKGETQYF.

This chain links TRBV2 with TRBJ1-6, with 7 bases fitting TRBD1. CDR3 length: 12 residues. V was clipped by 5 bases and J by 15 bases; unmatched bases: 7. Germline CDR1 reads SNHLY; CDR2 reads FYNNEI. Here the CDR3 reads CASSYRGRNLHF. CDR3 DNA: TGTGCCAGCAGTTACAGGGGAAGAAACCTCCACTTT.

By share of the sample, this clonotype is medium-sized. The chain combines TRBV20-1 with TRBJ1-6; D is uncertain. Germline-derived CDR1 and CDR2 are DFQATT and SNEGSKA (reference sequence). CDR3 length: 15 residues. V lost 0 bases, J lost 5 bases, and 11 bases lay in between. CDR3 loop: CSARDHGGNNSPLHF. The CDR3 region has the DNA TGCAGTGCTAGAGATCACGGAGGGAATAATTCACCCCTCCACTTT.

The chain recombines TRBV6-1 with TRBJ1-5; 8 bases align to TRBD1. Trimming cost V 6 bases and J 2 bases; bases outside gene matches: 6. CDR3 length: 15 residues. Germline loops: CDR1 MNHNS, CDR2 SASEGT. The CDR3 reads CASRGQGFGNQPQHF. The CDR3 bases are TGTGCCAGCAGAGGACAGGGATTCGGCAATCAGCCCCAGCATTTT.

The chain joins TRBV15 to TRBJ2-7; TRBD2 matches at 9 bases. With 1 base clipped from V and 3 bases from J, the junction kept 13 bases outside the gene matches. This CDR3 region has 18 residues. The V gene's germline CDR1 is LNHNV and CDR2 YYDKDF (reference sequence). CDR3 region: CATSRVVGVGREGYEQYF. In nucleotides, the CDR3 is TGTGCCACCAGCAGAGTTGTGGGTGTGGGGCGGGAGGGCTACGAGCAGTACTTC.

The chain recombines TRBV27 with TRBJ1-2; possible D gene TRBD1, 5 bases. The CDR3 has 13 residues. The V gene lost 5 bases and the J gene lost 4 bases, with 11 bases spanning the gap. Germline V gene sequence: CDR1 MNHEY, CDR2 SMNVEV (reference sequence). CDR3 sequence reads: CASSHGTSYGYTF. CDR3 in DNA: TGTGCCAGCAGTCATGGGACCTCCTATGGCTACACCTTC.

This clonotype was detected only a few times. The chain recombines TRBV20-1 with TRBJ1-5; D gene unclear. Per the germline V gene, CDR1 is DFQATT and CDR2 is SNEGSKA (reference sequence). The CDR3 consists of 13 residues. Trimming shortened V by 3 bases and J by 7 bases, and 13 bases separated the two germline ends. Here the CDR3 DNA reads TGCAGTGCTAGTGGGCTAGCACACCAGCCCCAGCATTTT. Its protein is CSASGLAHQPQHF.

The chain employs TRBV20-1 and TRBJ2-2; 8 nucleotides line up with TRBD2. V was pared by 3 bases and J by 1 base, with 10 bases of the junction left unmatched. Germline CDR1 is DFQATT and CDR2 is SNEGSKA (reference sequence). The CDR3 totals 17 residues. The CDR3 protein is CSARPPMAGGNTGELFF. For the CDR3, the DNA is TGCAGTGCTAGGCCCCCCATGGCGGGGGGGAACACCGGGGAGCTGTTTTTT.

The gene calls are TRBV19 and TRBJ1-1; TRBD1 matches 10 bases. The CDR3 has 16 residues. Germline assignment: CDR1 LNHDA and CDR2 SQIVND (reference sequence). V was pared by 11 bases and J by 0 bases, with 12 bases of the junction left unmatched. Here the CDR3 DNA reads TGTGCCTCCCAGGACAGGGGGAGATATGTGAACACTGAAGCTTTCTTT. Translated, it gives CASQDRGRYVNTEAFF.

The chain couples TRBV12-3 or TRBV12-4 to TRBJ1-5, with D possibly TRBD1 on 6 matching bases. V was cut by 7 bases and J by 4 bases, with 8 bases left in between. The CDR3 length is 12 residues. The CDR3 DNA reads as TGTGCCAGCAACAGGGTTAATCAGCCCCAGCATTTT. It is translated as CASNRVNQPQHF.

The count of this clonotype is one. The genes are TRBV20-1 and TRBJ1-1; no clear D gene. The ends were cut back, 6 bases at V and 0 bases at J, with 8 bases in the middle. The CDR3 is 12 residues long. Germline V CDR1 and CDR2: DFQATT, SNEGSKA (reference sequence). CDR3 sequence: CSATQLNTEAFF. As DNA, the CDR3 is TGCAGTGCGACCCAGCTGAACACTGAAGCTTTCTTT.